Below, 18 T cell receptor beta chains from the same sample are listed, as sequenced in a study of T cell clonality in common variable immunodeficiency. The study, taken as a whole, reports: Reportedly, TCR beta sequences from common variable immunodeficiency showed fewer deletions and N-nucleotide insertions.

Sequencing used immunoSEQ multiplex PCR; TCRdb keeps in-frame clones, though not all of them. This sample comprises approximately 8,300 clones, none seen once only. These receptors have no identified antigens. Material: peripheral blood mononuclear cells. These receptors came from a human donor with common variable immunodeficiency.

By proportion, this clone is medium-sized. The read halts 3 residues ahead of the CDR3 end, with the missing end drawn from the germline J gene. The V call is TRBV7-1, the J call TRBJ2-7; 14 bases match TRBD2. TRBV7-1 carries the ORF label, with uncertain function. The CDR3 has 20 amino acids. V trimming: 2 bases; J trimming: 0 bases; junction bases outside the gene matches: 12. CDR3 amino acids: CASSSQLGTSGGRSSYEQYF. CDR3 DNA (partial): TGTGCCAGCAGCTCACAACTTGGGACTAGCGGGGGCCGGAGCTCCTACGAG.

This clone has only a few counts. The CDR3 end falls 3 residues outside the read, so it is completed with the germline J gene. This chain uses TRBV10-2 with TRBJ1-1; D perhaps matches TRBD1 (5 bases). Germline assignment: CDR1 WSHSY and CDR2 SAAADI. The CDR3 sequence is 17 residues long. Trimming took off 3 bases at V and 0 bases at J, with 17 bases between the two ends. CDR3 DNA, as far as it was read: TGCGCCAGCAGTGACCCTTCGGGACTTTCAATGAACACTGAA. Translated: CASSDPSGLSMNTE. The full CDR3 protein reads CASSDPSGLSMNTEAFF.

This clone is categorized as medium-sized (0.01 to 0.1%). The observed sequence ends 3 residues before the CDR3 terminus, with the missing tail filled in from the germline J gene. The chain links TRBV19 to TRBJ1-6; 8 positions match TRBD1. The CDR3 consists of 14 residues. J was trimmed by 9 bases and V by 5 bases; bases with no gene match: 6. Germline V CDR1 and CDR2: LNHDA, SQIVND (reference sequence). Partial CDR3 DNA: TGTGCCAGTAGTCCGACGACAGGGGTTTCACCC. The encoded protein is CASSPTTGVSP. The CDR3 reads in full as CASSPTTGVSPLHF.

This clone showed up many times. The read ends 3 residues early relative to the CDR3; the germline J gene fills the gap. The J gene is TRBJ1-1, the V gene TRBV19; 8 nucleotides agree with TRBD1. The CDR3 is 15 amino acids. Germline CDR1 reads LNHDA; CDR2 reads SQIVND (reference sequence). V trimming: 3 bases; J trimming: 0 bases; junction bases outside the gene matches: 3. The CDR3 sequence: CASSIWTGMNTEAFF. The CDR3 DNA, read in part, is TGTGCCAGTAGTATTTGGACAGGGATGAACACTGAA. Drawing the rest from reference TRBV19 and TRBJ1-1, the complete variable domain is DGGITQSPKYLFRKEGQNVTLSCEQNLNHDAMYWYRQDPGQGLRLIYYSQIVNDFQKGDIAEGYSVSREKKESFPLTVTSAQKNPTAFYLCASSIWTGMNTEAFFGQGTRLTVV.

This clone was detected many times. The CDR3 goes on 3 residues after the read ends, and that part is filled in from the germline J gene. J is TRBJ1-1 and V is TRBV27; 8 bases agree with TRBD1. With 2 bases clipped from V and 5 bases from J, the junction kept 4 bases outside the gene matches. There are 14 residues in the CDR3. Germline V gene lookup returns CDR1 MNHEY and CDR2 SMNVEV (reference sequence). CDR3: CASSLQGALTEAFF. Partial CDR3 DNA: TGTGCCAGCAGTTTACAGGGGGCTTTGACTGAA.

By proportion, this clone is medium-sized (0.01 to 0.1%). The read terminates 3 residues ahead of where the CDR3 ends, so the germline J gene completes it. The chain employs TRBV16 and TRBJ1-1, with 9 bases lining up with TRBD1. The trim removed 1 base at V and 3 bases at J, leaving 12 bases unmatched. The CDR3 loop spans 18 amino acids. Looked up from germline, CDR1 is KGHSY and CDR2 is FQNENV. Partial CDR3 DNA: TGTGCCAGCAGCCAATATGGACAGGGGCCCCTGAAGGACACTGAA. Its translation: CASSQYGQGPLKDTE. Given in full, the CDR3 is CASSQYGQGPLKDTEAFF. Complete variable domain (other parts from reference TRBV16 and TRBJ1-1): GEEVAQTPKHLVRGEGQKAKLYCAPIKGHSYVFWYQQVLKNEFKFLISFQNENVFDETGMPKERFSAKCLPNSPCSLEIQATKLEDSAVYFCASSQYGQGPLKDTEAFFGQGTRLTVV.

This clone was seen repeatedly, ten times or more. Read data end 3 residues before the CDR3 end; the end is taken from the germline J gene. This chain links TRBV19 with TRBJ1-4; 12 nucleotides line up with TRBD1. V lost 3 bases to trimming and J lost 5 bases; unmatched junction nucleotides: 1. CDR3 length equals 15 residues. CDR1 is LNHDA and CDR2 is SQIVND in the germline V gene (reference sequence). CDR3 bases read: TGTGCCAGTAGTATTGGGACAGGGGGCAATGAAAAA. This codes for CASSIGTGGNEK. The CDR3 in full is CASSIGTGGNEKLFF.

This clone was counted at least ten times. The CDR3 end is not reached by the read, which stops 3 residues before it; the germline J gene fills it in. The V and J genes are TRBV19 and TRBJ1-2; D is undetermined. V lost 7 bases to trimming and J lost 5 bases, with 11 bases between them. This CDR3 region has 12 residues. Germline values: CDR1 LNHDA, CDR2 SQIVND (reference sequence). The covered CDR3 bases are TGTGCCAGTACCTCAGACTGGTATGGC. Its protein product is CASTSDWYG. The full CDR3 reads CASTSDWYGYTF. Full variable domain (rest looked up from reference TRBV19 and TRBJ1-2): DGGITQSPKYLFRKEGQNVTLSCEQNLNHDAMYWYRQDPGQGLRLIYYSQIVNDFQKGDIAEGYSVSREKKESFPLTVTSAQKNPTAFYLCASTSDWYGYTFGSGTRLTVV.

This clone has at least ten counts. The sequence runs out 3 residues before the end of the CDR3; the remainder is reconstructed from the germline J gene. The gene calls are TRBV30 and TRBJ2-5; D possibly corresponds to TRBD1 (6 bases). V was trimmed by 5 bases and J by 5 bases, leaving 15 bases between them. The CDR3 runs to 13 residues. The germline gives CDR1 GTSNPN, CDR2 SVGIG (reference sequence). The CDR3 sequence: CAWGITGSETQYF. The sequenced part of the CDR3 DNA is TGTGCCTGGGGGATTACAGGGTCGGAGACC.

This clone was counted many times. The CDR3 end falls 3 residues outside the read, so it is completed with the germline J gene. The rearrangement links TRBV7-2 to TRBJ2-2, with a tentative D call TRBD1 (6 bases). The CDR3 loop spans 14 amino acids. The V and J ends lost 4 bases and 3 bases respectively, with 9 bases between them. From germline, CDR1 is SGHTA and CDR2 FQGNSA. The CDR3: CASSSNRDTGELFF. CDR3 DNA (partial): TGTGCCAGCAGCTCCAACAGGGACACCGGGGAG.

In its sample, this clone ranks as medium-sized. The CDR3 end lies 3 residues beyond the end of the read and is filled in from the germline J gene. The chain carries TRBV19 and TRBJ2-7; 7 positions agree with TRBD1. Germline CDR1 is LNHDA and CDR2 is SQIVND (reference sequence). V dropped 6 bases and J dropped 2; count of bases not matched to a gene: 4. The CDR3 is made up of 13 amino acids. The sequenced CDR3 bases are TGTGCCAGTAGAGCGACAGGGACCTACGAG. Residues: CASRATGTYE. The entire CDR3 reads CASRATGTYEQYF.

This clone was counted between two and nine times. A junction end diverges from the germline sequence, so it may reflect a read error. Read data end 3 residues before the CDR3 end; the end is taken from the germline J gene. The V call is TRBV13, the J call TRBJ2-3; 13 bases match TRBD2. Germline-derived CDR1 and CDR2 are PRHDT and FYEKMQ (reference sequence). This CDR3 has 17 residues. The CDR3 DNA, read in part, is TGTGTCAGCAGCTTAGTTGGACTAGCGGGGGTATATGATACG. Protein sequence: CVSSLVGLAGVYDT. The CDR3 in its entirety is CVSSLVGLAGVYDTQYF.

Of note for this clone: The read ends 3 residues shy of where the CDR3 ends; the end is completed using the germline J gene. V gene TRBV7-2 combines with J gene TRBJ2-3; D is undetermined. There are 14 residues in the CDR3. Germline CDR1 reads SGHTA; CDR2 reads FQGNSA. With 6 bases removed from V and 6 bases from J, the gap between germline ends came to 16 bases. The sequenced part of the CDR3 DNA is TGTGCCAGCAGTGTAGAAGGGTCGAGGGATACG. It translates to CASSVEGSRDT. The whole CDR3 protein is CASSVEGSRDTQYF.

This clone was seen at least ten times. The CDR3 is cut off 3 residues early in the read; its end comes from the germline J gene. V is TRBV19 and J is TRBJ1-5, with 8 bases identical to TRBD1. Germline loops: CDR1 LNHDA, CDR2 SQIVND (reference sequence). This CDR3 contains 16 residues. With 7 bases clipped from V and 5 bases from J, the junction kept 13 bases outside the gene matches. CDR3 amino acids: CASKVPGQGADQPQHF. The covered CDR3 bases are TGTGCCAGTAAGGTTCCGGGGCAGGGGGCGGATCAGCCC.

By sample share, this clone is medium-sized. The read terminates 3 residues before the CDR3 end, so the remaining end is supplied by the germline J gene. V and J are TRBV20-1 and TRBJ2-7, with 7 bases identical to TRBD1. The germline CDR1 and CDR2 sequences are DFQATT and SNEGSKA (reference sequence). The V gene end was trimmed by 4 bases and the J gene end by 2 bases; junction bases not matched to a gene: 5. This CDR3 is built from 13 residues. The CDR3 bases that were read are TGCAGTGCTACCGGGACAGTGACCTACGAG. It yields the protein CSATGTVTYE. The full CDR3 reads CSATGTVTYEQYF.

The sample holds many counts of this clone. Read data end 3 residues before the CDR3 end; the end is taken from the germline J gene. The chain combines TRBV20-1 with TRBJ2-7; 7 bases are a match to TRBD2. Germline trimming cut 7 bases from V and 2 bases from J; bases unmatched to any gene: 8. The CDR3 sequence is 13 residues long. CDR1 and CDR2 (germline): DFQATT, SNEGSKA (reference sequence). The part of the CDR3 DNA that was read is TGCAGTGGGGGAGGGGCCTCCGCCTACGAG. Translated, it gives CSGGGASAYE. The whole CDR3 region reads CSGGGASAYEQYF.

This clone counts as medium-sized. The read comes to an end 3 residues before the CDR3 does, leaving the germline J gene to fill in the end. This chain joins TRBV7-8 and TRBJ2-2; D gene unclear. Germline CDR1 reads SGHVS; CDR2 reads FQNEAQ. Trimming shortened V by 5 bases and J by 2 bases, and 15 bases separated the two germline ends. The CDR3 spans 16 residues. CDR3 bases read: TGTGCCAGCAGCCCCCCCGGTCTAGACAACACCGGGGAG. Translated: CASSPPGLDNTGE. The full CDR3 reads CASSPPGLDNTGELFF.

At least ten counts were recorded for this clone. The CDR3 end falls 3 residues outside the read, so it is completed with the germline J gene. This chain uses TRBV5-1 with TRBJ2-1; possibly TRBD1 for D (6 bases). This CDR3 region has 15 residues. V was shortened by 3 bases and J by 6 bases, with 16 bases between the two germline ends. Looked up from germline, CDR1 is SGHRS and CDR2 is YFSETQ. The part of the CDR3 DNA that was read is TGCGCCAGCAGCTCCGTAGGGACATACAGCAATGAG. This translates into CASSSVGTYSNE. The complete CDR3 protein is CASSSVGTYSNEQFF.